This T cell receptor beta chain was sequenced during a study of spatial heterogeneity in lung cancer. Turning to the study itself: Each time, sequencing found more beta-chain sequences than alpha-chain sequences.

Specified time point: sample taken at primary tumor resection. Whole RNA, isolated from tumor, nontumor lung or frozen PBMC, was sequenced without prior sorting. Broader study findings: Within tumors, counts of expanded alpha and beta TCRs tracked tumor mutation counts.

Germline V lookup: CDR1 SGDLS, CDR2 YYNGEE. Trimming left V 0 bases short and J 4 bases short, with 20 bases between. The CDR3 runs 18 residues. TCRdb recomputed calls from the 5' RACE reads with MiXCR, one row per CDR3 protein. The table lists around 20,000 distinct CDR3 sequences, 6.5% to 8.5% of them singletons. Ten or more counts support this clonotype. The antigen is not known. This receptor was identified in a male donor with early-stage non-small cell lung cancer. The rearrangement joins TRBV9 to TRBJ2-1; TRBD1 might be the D (6 bases). The sample was lung tumor tissue, taken at surgery. CDR3 region: CASSVGPANRAVYNEQFF. DNA of the CDR3: TGTGCCAGCAGCGTAGGGCCCGCGAACAGGGCTGTGTACAATGAGCAGTTCTTC.